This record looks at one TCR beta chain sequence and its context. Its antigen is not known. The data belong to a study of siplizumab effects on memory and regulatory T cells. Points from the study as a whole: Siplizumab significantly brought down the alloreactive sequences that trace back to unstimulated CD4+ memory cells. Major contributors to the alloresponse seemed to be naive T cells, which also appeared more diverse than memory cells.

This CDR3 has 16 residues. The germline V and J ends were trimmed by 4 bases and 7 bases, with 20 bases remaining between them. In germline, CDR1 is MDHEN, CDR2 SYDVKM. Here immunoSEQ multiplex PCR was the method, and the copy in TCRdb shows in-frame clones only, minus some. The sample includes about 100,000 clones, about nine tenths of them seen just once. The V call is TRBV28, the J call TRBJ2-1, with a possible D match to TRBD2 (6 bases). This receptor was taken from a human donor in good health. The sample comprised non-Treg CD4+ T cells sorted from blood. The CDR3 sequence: CASSSSSDLGDNEQFF. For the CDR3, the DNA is TGTGCCAGCAGTTCTTCTAGCGATCTAGGAGATAATGAGCAGTTCTTC.